This TCR beta chain was obtained from a study of cytomegalovirus exposure and HLA in healthy donors. Study-wide points: Accurate prediction of HLA-A and HLA-B alleles (for most subjects) was reportedly achieved from TCR beta sequences. The likely explanation for a cluster of highly shared sequence variants was sequencing artifact.

Remarks on this clone: Antigen unknown.

CDR1 and CDR2 from the germline V gene are SGHRS and YFSETQ. The CDR3 covers 15 residues. V dropped 7 bases and J dropped 4; count of bases not matched to a gene: 8. The PCR used 60 Vbeta and 13 Jbeta primers. How the authors handled the data: Later, tens of millions of unique TCR beta chains were counted in an analysis, and roughly 10 million of them were shared. The data were produced by immunoSEQ multiplex PCR, yet TCRdb's version contains in-frame clones alone and is incomplete. V and J calls plus clone size are reproduced from that table; the DNA served to infer D and trimming. This sample has fewer than 130,000 clones, with 79% found just once.

This sequence joins TRBV5-1 and TRBJ2-2; 9 nucleotides align to TRBD2. The sequence was collected from a woman in her forties in good health and CMV-seronegative. The specimen was PBMCs. The CDR3 DNA follows: TGCGCCAGCCAGGGGCTAGCGGGACCCACCGGGGAGCTGTTTTTT. It specifies CASQGLAGPTGELFF.